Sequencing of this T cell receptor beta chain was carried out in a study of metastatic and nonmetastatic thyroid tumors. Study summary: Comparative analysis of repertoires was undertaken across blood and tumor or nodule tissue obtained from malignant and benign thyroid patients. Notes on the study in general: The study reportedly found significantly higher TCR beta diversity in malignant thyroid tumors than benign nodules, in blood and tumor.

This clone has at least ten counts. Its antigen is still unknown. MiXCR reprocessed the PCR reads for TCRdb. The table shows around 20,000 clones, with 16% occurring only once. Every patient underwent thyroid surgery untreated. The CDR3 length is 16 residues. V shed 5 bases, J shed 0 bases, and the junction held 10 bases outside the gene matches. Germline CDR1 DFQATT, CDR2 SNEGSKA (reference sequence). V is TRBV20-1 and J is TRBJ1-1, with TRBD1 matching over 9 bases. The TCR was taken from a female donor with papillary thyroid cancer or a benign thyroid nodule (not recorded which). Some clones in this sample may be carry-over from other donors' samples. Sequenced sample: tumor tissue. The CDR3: CSAPVPGQGLNTEAFF. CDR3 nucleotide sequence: TGCAGTGCTCCAGTCCCGGGACAGGGACTGAACACTGAAGCTTTCTTT.